The rows below give T cell receptor beta chains drawn from one sample of a study of lymphopenia after photon versus proton radiotherapy. Measured with immunoSEQ multiplex PCR; TCRdb has only the in-frame clones, and not every one. The table shows more than 20,000 clones, with approximately 88% occurring only once. The starting material was peripheral blood, obtained from a patient treated with photon-based radiotherapy. These receptors came from a man aged 40-55 years with gastric cancer. CDR3s include the opening cysteine and the closing phenylalanine or tryptophan.

cdr3_aa	v_call	j_call
CAISVNRGDEQYF	TRBV10-3	TRBJ2-7
CASSAGGGYQPQHF	TRBV6-1	TRBJ1-5
CATSRALTGGNQETQYF	TRBV15	TRBJ2-5
CASSARGRRKLFF	TRBV10-1	TRBJ1-4
CASSLPGQGARGYTF	TRBV28	TRBJ1-2
CASKGQPNQPQHF	TRBV19	TRBJ1-5
CASSGPTGASTEAFF	TRBV5-6	TRBJ1-1
CASADSEGMNEQFF	TRBV21-1	TRBJ2-1
CASSWGPYSNQPQHF	TRBV27	TRBJ1-5
CASSWGDRGLSLHF	TRBV7-2	TRBJ1-6
CASSAPPGQGTYEQYF	TRBV7-2	TRBJ2-7
CASSDRGETQYF	TRBV2	TRBJ2-5
CASSQPTQGAFTEAFF	TRBV4-1	TRBJ1-1
CASSLGTTGTDTQYF	TRBV5-1	TRBJ2-3
CAISDDRKQYF	TRBV10-3	TRBJ2-7
CASSLSTRGSGANVLTF	TRBV7-9	TRBJ2-6
CASSQNGFPYNDEQFF	TRBV7-3	TRBJ2-1
CASSLVSSGGAEETQYF	TRBV7-2	TRBJ2-5
CASRGLRGQPQHF	TRBV27	TRBJ1-5
CASSMTVSSYEQYF	TRBV5-6	TRBJ2-7
CASSPQSGNQETQYF	TRBV18	TRBJ2-5
CASSLEGATIYGYTF	TRBV13	TRBJ1-2
CSVRTDYNSPLHF	TRBV29-1	TRBJ1-6
CASRNRGATEAFF	TRBV5-8	TRBJ1-1
CAIRGSGGQNDIQYF	TRBV10-3	TRBJ2-4
CASSVSGEQFF	TRBV9	TRBJ2-1
CASSLEGTSRRYGYTF	TRBV5-6	TRBJ1-2
CASSLIGSQETQYF	TRBV4-3	TRBJ2-5
CASSLAGGKETQYF	TRBV7-2	TRBJ2-5
CASSELAGGPETQYF	TRBV6-1	TRBJ2-5
CASSLRTGDQPQHF	TRBV5-1	TRBJ1-5
CASSLGRGSYSGNTIYF	TRBV11-2	TRBJ1-3
CASSQADVANYGYTF	TRBV4-2	TRBJ1-2
CASWPQAGSLSGANVLTF	TRBV27	TRBJ2-6
CASSADRGQDTQYF	TRBV2	TRBJ2-3
CASSSRGSNQPQHF	TRBV5-4	TRBJ1-5
CASSLSDGYEQYF	TRBV7-2	TRBJ2-7
CSASLKDTQYF	TRBV20-1	TRBJ2-3
CASSPVGTDTQYF	TRBV4-3	TRBJ2-3
CASSFIAAYEQYF	TRBV7-2	TRBJ2-7
CASSLQAGVQETQYF	TRBV7-2	TRBJ2-5
CAIRQPGANVLTF	TRBV10-3	TRBJ2-6
CASSHSTGGSQETQYF	TRBV4-1	TRBJ2-5
CAWSKKADTEAFF	TRBV30	TRBJ1-1
CAISESAGGDTQYF	TRBV10-3	TRBJ2-3
CASSIGAGETQYF	TRBV19	TRBJ2-5
CATSREGGSKETQYF	TRBV15	TRBJ2-5
CASSLRTSGYEQYF	TRBV11-2	TRBJ2-7
CASSLDDSYSYNEQFF	TRBV11-2	TRBJ2-1
CASSLGGKSEKLFF	TRBV11-2	TRBJ1-4
CASSSGLLAGGAADTQYF	TRBV7-8	TRBJ2-3
CASSDKAGATDTQYF	TRBV6-4	TRBJ2-3
CASSLGLGRTNTGELFF	TRBV7-2	TRBJ2-2
CASRRLTGASNQPQHF	TRBV2	TRBJ1-5
CASLPGGVNTEAFF	TRBV25-1	TRBJ1-1